This TCR beta chain was sequenced during a study of T-cell reconstitution after alpha-beta-depleted transplantation in children. Per the germline V gene, CDR1 is SGDLS and CDR2 is YYNGEE. This CDR3 has 13 residues. V gave up 0 bases and J gave up 8 bases, with 8 bases separating them. A remark on this clonotype: Antigen unknown.

As it was prepared, the TCRbeta library received unique molecular identifiers. TCRdb passed the PCR reads through MiXCR, listing each CDR3 protein once. The sample contains fewer than 550,000 distinct CDR3 sequences, roughly 17% of which appear only once. Whole-study findings and limits: Surviving recipient T cells and thymic progenitors accounted for the high day-60 TCRbeta diversity observed in some patients.

The chain carries TRBV9 and TRBJ1-4, with D perhaps TRBD1 (5 bases). This TCR derives from a boy under three years old who had a stem cell transplant for Wiskott-Aldrich syndrome, so the T cells may come from the graft donor. Sequences were derived from PBMCs, mostly from graft donor cells, sampled 360 days after TCRalphabeta/CD19-depleted stem cell transplant. This CDR3 reads CASSVDGGEKLFF. The CDR3 nucleotides read TGTGCCAGCAGCGTAGATGGGGGAGAAAAACTGTTTTTT.